This TCR beta chain was profiled in a study of shared clonotypes between healthy human individuals. For the study at large: Each donor had three CD4 naive, three CD4 memory, two CD8 naive and one CD8 memory plate.

Concerning this clone: The target antigen is unknown.

Findings of the study overall: Clonotypes shared by all four donors outscored non-shared clonotypes in generation probability. Tissue TCR repertoires likely differ from these blood-only repertoires.

The CDR3 length is 13 residues. Germline values: CDR1 SGHRS, CDR2 YFSETQ. V was trimmed by 4 bases and J by 7 bases, leaving 14 bases between them. Under the authors' procedure: ImmunoSEQ junction-only sequences lacked quality scores, so their filtering differed. The method was immunoSEQ multiplex PCR; TCRdb's version includes in-frame clones alone and lacks a portion of them. That table gives V, J and clone size, and the DNA gave D and trimming. The sample lists 2 million to 2.5 million clones, 85% to 95% occurring once. The genes are TRBV5-1 and TRBJ2-5; a possible D gene is TRBD2 (5 bases). This clonotype originated in a man between 18 and 35 years old in good health. Sequenced input: naive CD4+ T cells sorted from blood. The sample's subset: CD45RA+ positively selected. This CDR3 reads CASSRTPSGTQYF. Written as DNA, the CDR3 is TGCGCCAGCAGCCGGACTCCCTCGGGGACCCAGTACTTC. Filled out from reference TRBV5-1 and TRBJ2-5, the complete variable domain reads KAGVTQTPRYLIKTRGQQVTLSCSPISGHRSVSWYQQTPGQGLQFLFEYFSETQRNKGNFPGRFSGRQFSNSRSEMNVSTLELGDSALYLCASSRTPSGTQYFGPGTRLLVL.